This TCR beta chain appears in the sequencing data of a study of T cell responses to AZD1222 COVID-19 vaccine. Points from the study as a whole: Donors in the cohort were predominantly white British and more often female, and clonal diversity was possibly underestimated. Just a handful of AZD1222 recipients tested seropositive at baseline. Targets within unmutated variant regions were reportedly found for nearly half of spike-specific TCRs. Two AZD1222 doses significantly raised spike-specific TCR breadth and depth over controls.

The protocol was immunoSEQ multiplex PCR, while the TCRdb copy is restricted to in-frame clones and leaves out a portion. The sample consists of approximately 150,000 clones, 94% of them appearing once. Regarding this clone: As yet, its antigen is unknown.

V gave up 6 bases and J gave up 3 bases; unmatched junction bases: 8. Germline V gives CDR1 SNHLY, CDR2 FYNNEI. The CDR3 covers 15 residues. The rearrangement links TRBV2 to TRBJ2-5, with 9 bases that match TRBD1. The specimen was peripheral blood, collected on day 0 of AZD1222 vaccination. This TCR was sampled from an adult in good health. The CDR3 DNA is TGTGCCAGCAGCGACCCCGGGACAGGGAAAGAGACCCAGTACTTC. Translated: CASSDPGTGKETQYF.